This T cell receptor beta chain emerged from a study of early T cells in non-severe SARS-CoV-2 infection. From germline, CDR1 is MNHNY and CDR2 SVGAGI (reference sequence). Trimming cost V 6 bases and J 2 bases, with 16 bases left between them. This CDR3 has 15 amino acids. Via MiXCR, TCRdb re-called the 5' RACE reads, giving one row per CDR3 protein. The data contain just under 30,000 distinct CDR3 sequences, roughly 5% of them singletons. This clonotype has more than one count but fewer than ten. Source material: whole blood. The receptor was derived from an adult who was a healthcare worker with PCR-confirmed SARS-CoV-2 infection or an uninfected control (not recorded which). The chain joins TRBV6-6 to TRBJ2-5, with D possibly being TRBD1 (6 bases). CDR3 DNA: TGTGCCAGCAGAGCAGAAGACAGGAGACAAGAGACCCAGTACTTC. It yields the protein CASRAEDRRQETQYF.